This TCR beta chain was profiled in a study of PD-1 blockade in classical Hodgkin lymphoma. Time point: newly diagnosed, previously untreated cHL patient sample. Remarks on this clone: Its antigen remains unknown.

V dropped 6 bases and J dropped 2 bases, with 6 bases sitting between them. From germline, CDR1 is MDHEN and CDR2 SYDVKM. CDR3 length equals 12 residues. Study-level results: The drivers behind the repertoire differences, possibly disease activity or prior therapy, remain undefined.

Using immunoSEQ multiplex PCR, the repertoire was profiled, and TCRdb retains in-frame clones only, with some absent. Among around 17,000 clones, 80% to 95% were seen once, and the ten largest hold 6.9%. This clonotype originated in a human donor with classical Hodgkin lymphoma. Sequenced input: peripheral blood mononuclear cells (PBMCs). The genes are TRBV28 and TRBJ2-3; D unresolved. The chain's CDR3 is CASSTVTDTQYF. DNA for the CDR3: TGTGCCAGCAGCACTGTCACAGATACGCAGTATTTT.